This T cell receptor (beta chain) was captured in a study of identical twins. Points from the study as a whole: Compared with unrelated sharing, twin-shared out-of-frame alpha sequences had more low-probability sequences.

CDR3 size: 15 residues. Germline V gene sequence: CDR1 ENHRY, CDR2 SYGVKD. With 2 bases removed from V and 4 bases from J, the gap between germline ends came to 11 bases. This clonotype was seen ten or more times. Its matching antigen is unknown. TCRdb recomputed calls from the 5' RACE reads with MiXCR, one row per CDR3 protein. The repertoire has a few hundred thousand distinct CDR3 sequences, approximately 18% of them found once; the top ten carry less than 15%. Sample: naive T cells sorted from blood. V usage is TRBV10-3 and J usage is TRBJ1-4, with D maybe TRBD1 (5 bases). This receptor was obtained from a man aged 45-60 years in good health. Here the CDR3 reads CAISEDGGDNEKLFF. CDR3 bases: TGTGCCATCAGTGAGGACGGAGGGGATAATGAAAAACTGTTTTTT.